A selection of T cell receptor beta chains follows, all from one sample in a study of T-cell memory formation after mild COVID-19. Each CDR3 protein gets one entry after TCRdb re-called the 5' RACE reads with MiXCR. Of about 140,000 distinct CDR3 sequences listed, roughly 6.3% are singletons. The sample was PBMCs or a T cell subset sorted from them (not recorded which). These receptors came from an adult woman who had mild COVID-19 (a few samples of this study predate the infection). Cell type and time point are not known. Each CDR3 is given with its conserved first and last residue. The D gene is left open where the match is weak. Clone sizes are given selectively: once, few, many, or a class where the clone is expanded.

>-|TRBD2|TRBV20-1|TRBJ2-1
CSASGRRTSSDNEQFF
TGCAGTGCTAGCGGAAGAAGGACTAGCTCCGACAATGAGCAGTTCTTC
>many|TRBD2|TRBV12-3/TRBV12-4|TRBJ2-7
CASSLGGSYEQYF
TGTGCCAGCAGTTTAGGCGGGAGTTACGAGCAGTACTTC
>many|-|TRBV5-1|TRBJ2-5
CASSLGGSGAQETQYF
TGCGCCAGCAGCTTGGGGGGATCAGGAGCCCAAGAGACCCAGTACTTC
>few|-|TRBV29-1|TRBJ2-1
CSVDWENNEQFF
TGCAGCGTTGATTGGGAGAACAATGAGCAGTTCTTC
>-|TRBD2|TRBV7-6|TRBJ2-1
CASSSQRGATNEQFF
TGTGCCAGCAGCTCCCAGCGGGGGGCGACCAATGAGCAGTTCTTC
>-|-|TRBV6-5|TRBJ2-2
CASRRGRSITGELFF
TGTGCCAGCAGACGGGGACGGTCGATCACCGGGGAGCTGTTTTTT
>few|TRBD2|TRBV3-1|TRBJ2-7
CASSQGSGGVYEQYF
TGTGCCAGCAGCCAAGGTTCGGGGGGAGTTTACGAGCAGTACTTC
>many|-|TRBV5-5|TRBJ2-1
CASSLAVSSYNEQFF
TGTGCCAGCAGCTTGGCTGTGAGCTCCTACAATGAGCAGTTCTTC
>many|-|TRBV5-1|TRBJ2-3
CASSLDVATQYF
TGCGCCAGCAGCTTAGACGTGGCTACGCAGTATTTT
>-|-|TRBV5-1|TRBJ1-6
CASSLRGTTRTDNSPLHF
TGCGCCAGCAGCTTGAGGGGGACGACCCGGACTGATAATTCACCCCTCCACTTT
>many|-|TRBV7-6|TRBJ2-7
CASSLANSYEQYF
TGTGCCAGCAGCTTAGCCAACTCCTACGAGCAGTACTTC
>many|-|TRBV24-1|TRBJ2-4
CATMAKNIQYF
TGTGCCACCATGGCCAAAAACATTCAGTACTTC
>many|TRBD2|TRBV3-1|TRBJ2-3
CASSLGLAVYTQYF
TGTGCCAGCAGCCTCGGACTAGCAGTCTATACGCAGTATTTT
>many|-|TRBV12-3/TRBV12-4|TRBJ2-5
CATAGSLAVQETQYF
TGTGCCACCGCCGGAAGTTTAGCGGTCCAAGAGACCCAGTACTTC
>many|TRBD1|TRBV5-1|TRBJ1-2
CASSKGQGNNYGYTF
TGCGCCAGCAGCAAGGGACAGGGGAATAACTATGGCTACACCTTC
>many|-|TRBV6-6|TRBJ1-1
CASSYRDSEAFF
TGTGCCAGCAGTTACCGGGACTCAGAAGCTTTCTTT
>many|-|TRBV15|TRBJ1-5
CATSRDAGSYQPQHF
TGTGCCACCAGCAGAGATGCGGGGTCATATCAGCCCCAGCATTTT
>-|TRBD2|TRBV4-1|TRBJ2-3
CASRLPTSGGVGGTQYF
TGCGCCAGCAGACTCCCAACTAGCGGGGGCGTGGGAGGTACGCAGTATTTT
>-|TRBD1|TRBV19|TRBJ1-3
CASRPDRAGNTIYF
TGTGCCAGTAGGCCGGACAGGGCTGGAAACACCATATATTTT
>-|TRBD1|TRBV28|TRBJ2-2
CASSFGQGQTNTGELFF
TGTGCCAGCAGTTTCGGCCAGGGACAGACAAACACCGGGGAGCTGTTTTTT
>few|-|TRBV18|TRBJ2-3
CASSADITSTDTQYF
TGTGCCAGCTCAGCGGACATAACTAGCACAGATACGCAGTATTTT
>many|TRBD1|TRBV7-3|TRBJ2-7
CASSLGQGFEQYF
TGTGCCAGCAGCTTGGGACAGGGCTTCGAGCAGTACTTC
>many|-|TRBV5-5|TRBJ2-7
CASSPSFPDYEQYF
TGTGCCAGCAGCCCGTCCTTTCCGGACTACGAGCAGTACTTC
>few|-|TRBV30|TRBJ2-7
CAWSDGASYEQYF
TGTGCCTGGAGTGACGGGGCCTCCTACGAGCAGTACTTC
>few|-|TRBV10-3|TRBJ2-5
CAISEGTRGAKGETQYF
TGTGCCATCAGTGAGGGTACGAGGGGCGCGAAAGGAGAGACCCAGTACTTC
>-|-|TRBV5-6|TRBJ1-1
CASSPLGGNTEAFF
TGTGCCAGCAGCCCTTTGGGAGGCAACACTGAAGCTTTCTTT
>many|-|TRBV20-1|TRBJ2-1
CSARGPLGESSYNEQFF
TGCAGTGCTAGAGGCCCCCTGGGGGAAAGCTCCTACAATGAGCAGTTCTTC
>-|-|TRBV2|TRBJ1-1
CASTPLRVAEAFF
TGTGCCAGCACCCCCCTCAGGGTGGCTGAAGCTTTCTTT
>-|TRBD1|TRBV5-1|TRBJ1-1
CASSLVTGTGGFGEAFF
TGCGCCAGCAGCTTGGTCACCGGGACAGGGGGGTTCGGTGAAGCTTTCTTT
>-|-|TRBV5-1|TRBJ2-2
CASSFGSEFTGELFF
TGCGCCAGCAGCTTTGGGTCAGAGTTCACCGGGGAGCTGTTTTTT
>few|-|TRBV12-3/TRBV12-4|TRBJ2-5
CASSLTARDSFGETQYF
TGTGCCAGCAGCCTTACGGCCCGGGACTCCTTCGGAGAGACCCAGTACTTC
>-|-|TRBV25-1|TRBJ1-2
CASSEGGPANYGYTF
TGTGCCAGCAGTGAAGGGGGGCCGGCTAACTATGGCTACACCTTC